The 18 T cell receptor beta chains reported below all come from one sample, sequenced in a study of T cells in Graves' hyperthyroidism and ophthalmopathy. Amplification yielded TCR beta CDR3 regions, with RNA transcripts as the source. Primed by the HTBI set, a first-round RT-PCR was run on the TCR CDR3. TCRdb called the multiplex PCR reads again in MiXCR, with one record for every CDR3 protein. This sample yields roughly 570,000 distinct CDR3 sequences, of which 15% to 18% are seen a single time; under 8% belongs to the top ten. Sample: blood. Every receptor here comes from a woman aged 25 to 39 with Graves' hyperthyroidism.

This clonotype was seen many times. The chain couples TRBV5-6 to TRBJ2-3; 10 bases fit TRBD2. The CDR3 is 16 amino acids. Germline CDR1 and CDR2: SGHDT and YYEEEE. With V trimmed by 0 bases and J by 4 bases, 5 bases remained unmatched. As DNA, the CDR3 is TGTGCCAGCAGCTTGGTAGGGCTAGCGGGAGCAGATACGCAGTATTTT. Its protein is CASSLVGLAGADTQYF.

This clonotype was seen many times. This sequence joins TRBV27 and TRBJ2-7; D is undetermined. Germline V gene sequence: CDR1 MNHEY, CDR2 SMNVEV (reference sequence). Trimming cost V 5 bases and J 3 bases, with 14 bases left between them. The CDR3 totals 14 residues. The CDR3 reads CASSPETTYYEQYF. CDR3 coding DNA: TGTGCCAGCAGTCCAGAGACCACCTACTACGAGCAGTACTTC.

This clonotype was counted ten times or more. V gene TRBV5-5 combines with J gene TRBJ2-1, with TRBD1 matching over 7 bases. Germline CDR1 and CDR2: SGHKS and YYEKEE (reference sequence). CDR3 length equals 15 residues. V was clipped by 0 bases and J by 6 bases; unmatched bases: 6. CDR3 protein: CASSLAGQRANEQFF. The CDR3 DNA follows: TGTGCCAGCAGCTTGGCGGGACAGAGGGCCAATGAGCAGTTCTTC.

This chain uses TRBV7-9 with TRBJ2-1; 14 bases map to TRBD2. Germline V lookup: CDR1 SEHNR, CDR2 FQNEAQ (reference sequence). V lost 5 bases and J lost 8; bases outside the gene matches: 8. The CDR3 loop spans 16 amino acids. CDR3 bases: TGTGCCAGCAGCCTCGGGACTAGCGGGAGTCAGGATGAGCAGTTCTTC. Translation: CASSLGTSGSQDEQFF.

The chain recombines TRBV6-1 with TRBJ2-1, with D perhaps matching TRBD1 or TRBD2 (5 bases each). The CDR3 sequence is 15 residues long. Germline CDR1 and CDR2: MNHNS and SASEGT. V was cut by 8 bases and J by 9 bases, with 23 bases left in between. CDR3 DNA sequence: TGTGCCAGCGGGGACCGAGGACTGGTAAGGGTTGAGCAGTTCTTC. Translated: CASGDRGLVRVEQFF.

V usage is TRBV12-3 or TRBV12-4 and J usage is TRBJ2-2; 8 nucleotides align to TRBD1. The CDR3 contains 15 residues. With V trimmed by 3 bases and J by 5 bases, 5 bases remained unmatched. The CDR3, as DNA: TGTGCCAGCAGTTTGCGGCAGGGGGCAACCGGGGAGCTGTTTTTT. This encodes CASSLRQGATGELFF.

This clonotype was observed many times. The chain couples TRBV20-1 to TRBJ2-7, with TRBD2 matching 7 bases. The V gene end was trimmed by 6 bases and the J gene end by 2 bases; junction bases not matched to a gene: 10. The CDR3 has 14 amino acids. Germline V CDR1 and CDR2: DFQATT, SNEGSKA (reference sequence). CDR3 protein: CSATPSRGTYEQYF. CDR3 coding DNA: TGCAGTGCAACACCTTCGCGGGGGACCTACGAGCAGTACTTC.

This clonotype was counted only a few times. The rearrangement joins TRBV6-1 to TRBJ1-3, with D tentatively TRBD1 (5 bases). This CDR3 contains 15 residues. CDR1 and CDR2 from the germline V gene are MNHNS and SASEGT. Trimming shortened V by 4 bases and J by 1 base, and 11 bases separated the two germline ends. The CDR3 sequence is CASSGAGISGNTIYF. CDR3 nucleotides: TGTGCCAGCAGTGGGGCAGGGATATCTGGAAACACCATATATTTT.

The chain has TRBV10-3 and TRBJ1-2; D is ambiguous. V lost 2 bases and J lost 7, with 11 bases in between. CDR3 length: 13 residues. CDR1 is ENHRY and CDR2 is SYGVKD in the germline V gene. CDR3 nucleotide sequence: TGTGCCATCAGTGAGGCCGTATCGACTGGCTACACCTTC. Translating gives CAISEAVSTGYTF.

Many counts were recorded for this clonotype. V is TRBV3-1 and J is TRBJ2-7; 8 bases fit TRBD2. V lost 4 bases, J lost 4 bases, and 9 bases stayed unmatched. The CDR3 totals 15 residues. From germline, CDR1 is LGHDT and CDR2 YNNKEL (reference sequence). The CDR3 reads CASSPLIGRGYEQYF. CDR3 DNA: TGTGCCAGCAGCCCCCTGATCGGGAGGGGATACGAGCAGTACTTC.

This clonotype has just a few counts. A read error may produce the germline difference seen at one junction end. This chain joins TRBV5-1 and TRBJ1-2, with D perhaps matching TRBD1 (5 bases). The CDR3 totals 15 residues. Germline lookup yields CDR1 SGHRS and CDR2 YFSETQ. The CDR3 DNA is TGTGCCAGCAGCCCCCTGATGGAACCGAGGGGTGGCTACACCTTC. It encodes CASSPLMEPRGGYTF.

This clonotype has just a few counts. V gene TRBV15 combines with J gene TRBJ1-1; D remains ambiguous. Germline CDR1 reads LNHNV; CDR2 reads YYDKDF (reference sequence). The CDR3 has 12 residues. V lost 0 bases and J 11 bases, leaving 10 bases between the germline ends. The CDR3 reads CATSRERVDAFF. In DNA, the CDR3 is TGTGCCACCAGCAGAGAGCGGGTGGACGCTTTCTTT.

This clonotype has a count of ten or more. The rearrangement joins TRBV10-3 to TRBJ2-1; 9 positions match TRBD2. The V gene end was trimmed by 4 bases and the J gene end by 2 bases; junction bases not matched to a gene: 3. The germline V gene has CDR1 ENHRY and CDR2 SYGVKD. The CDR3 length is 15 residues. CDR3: CAISVGGRAYNEQFF. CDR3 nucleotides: TGTGCCATCAGTGTCGGCGGGAGGGCCTACAATGAGCAGTTCTTC.

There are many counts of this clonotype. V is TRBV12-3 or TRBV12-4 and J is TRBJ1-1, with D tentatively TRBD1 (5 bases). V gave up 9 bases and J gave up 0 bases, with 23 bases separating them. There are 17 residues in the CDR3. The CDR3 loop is CASILGQGAGMNTEAFF. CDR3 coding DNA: TGTGCCAGTATACTAGGGCAGGGTGCTGGCATGAACACTGAAGCTTTCTTT.

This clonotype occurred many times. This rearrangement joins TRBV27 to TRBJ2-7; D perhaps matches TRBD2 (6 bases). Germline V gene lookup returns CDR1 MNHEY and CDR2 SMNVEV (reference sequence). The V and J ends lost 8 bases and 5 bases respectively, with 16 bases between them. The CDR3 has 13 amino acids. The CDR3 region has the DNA TGTGCCAGCTCGGAGGGCAGGGTTCACGAGCAGTACTTC. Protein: CASSEGRVHEQYF.

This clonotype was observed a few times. The CDR3 DNA sequence: TGTGCCAGTAGTATGGCAGGGGCGTTTGATCAGCCCCAGCATTTT. Its translation: CASSMAGAFDQPQHF. This rearrangement joins TRBV19 to TRBJ1-5; D is perhaps TRBD1 (6 bases). This CDR3 comprises 15 residues. Germline CDR1 LNHDA, CDR2 SQIVND (reference sequence). V was clipped by 3 bases and J by 5 bases, with 14 bases between them.

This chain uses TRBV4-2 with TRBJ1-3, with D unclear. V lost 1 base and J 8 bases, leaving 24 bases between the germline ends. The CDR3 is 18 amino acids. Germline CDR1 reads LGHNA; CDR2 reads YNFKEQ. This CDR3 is CASSQVNGKFSAGDTIYF. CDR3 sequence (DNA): TGTGCCAGCAGCCAAGTTAACGGGAAGTTCAGCGCCGGAGACACCATATATTTT.

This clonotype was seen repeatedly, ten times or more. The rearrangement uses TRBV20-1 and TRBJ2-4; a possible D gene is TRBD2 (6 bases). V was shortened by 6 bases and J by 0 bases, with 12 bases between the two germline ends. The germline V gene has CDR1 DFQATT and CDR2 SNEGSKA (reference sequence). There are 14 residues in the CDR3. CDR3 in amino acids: CSAAMGLAKNIQYF. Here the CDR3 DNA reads TGCAGTGCGGCGATGGGACTAGCCAAAAACATTCAGTACTTC.